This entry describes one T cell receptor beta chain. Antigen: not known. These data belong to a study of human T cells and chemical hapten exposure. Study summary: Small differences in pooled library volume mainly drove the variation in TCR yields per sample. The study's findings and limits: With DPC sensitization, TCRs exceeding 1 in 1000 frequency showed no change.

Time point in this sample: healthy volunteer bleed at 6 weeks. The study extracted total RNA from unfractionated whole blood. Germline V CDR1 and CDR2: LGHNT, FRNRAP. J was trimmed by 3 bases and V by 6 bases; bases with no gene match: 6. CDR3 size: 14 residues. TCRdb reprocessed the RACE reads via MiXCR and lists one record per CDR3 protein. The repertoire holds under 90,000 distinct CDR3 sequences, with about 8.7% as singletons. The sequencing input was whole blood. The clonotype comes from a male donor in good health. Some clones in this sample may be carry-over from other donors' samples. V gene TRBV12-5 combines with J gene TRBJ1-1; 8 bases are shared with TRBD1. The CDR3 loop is CASGPPTGDTEAFF. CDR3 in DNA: TGTGCTAGTGGACCCCCGACAGGGGACACTGAAGCTTTCTTT.